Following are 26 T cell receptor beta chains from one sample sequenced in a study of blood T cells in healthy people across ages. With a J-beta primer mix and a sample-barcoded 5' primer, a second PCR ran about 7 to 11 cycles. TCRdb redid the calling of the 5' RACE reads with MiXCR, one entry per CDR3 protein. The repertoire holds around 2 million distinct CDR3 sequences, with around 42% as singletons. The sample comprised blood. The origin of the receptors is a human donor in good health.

The CDR3 region is CASSQVHVLFDEQYF. The CDR3 DNA follows: TGTGCCAGCAGCCAAGTGCATGTTCTATTCGACGAGCAGTACTTC. This sequence joins TRBV14 and TRBJ2-4; D is ambiguous. The DNA end lines up better with TRBJ2-7; the J call may be wrong. The CDR3 totals 15 residues. Germline-derived CDR1 and CDR2 are SGHDN and FVKESK.

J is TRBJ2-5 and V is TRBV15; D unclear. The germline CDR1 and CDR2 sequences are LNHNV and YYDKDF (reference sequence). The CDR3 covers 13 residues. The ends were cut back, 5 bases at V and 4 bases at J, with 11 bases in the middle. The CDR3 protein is CATSPRPGETQYF. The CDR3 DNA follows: TGTGCCACCAGCCCACGGCCCGGAGAGACCCAGTACTTC.

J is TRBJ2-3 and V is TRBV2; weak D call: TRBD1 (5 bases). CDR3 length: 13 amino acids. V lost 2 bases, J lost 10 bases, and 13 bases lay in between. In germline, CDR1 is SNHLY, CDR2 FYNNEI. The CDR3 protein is CASSESRALAQYF. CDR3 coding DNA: TGTGCCAGCAGTGAATCCAGGGCCCTGGCGCAGTATTTT.

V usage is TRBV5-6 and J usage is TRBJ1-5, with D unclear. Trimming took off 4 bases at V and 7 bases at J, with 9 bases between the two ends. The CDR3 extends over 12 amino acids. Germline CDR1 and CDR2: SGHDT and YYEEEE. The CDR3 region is CASSRGIQPQHF. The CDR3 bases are TGTGCCAGCAGCCGAGGGATCCAGCCCCAGCATTTT.

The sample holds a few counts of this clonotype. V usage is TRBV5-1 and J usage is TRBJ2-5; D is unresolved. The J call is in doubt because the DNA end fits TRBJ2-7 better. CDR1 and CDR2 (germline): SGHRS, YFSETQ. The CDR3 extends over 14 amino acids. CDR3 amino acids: CASSLDSRHSEQYF. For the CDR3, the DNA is TGCGCCAGCAGCTTGGATTCGCGCCACTCCGAGCAGTACTTC.

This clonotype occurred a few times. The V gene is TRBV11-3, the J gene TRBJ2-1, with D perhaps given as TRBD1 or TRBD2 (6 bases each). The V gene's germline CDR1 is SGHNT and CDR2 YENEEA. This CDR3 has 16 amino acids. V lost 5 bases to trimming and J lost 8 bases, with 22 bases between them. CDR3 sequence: CASSLSRGAGEDEQFF. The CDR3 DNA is TGTGCCAGCAGCCTATCGAGGGGAGCAGGGGAGGATGAGCAGTTCTTC.

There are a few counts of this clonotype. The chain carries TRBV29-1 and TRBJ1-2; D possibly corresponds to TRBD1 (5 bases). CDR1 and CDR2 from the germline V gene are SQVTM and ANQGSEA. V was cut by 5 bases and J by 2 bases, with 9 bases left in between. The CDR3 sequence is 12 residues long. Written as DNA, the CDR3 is TGCAGCGTTCACGCAGGGAACTATGGCTACACCTTC. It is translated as CSVHAGNYGYTF.

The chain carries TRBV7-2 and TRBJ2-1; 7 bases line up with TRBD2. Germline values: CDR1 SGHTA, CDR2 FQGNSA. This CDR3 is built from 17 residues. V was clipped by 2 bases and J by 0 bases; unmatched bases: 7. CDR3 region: CASSLTLGGSSYNEQFF. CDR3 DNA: TGTGCCAGCAGCTTAACCCTGGGGGGGAGCTCCTACAATGAGCAGTTCTTC. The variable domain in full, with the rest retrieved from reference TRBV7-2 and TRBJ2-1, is GAGVSQSPSNKVTEKGKDVELRCDPISGHTALYWYRQSLGQGLEFLIYFQGNSAPDKSGLPSDRFSAERTGGSVSTLTIQRTQQEDSAVYLCASSLTLGGSSYNEQFFGPGTRLTVL.

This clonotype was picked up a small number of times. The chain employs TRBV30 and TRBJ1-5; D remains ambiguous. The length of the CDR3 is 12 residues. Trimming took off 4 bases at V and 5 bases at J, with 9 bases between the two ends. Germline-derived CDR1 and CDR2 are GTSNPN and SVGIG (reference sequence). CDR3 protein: CAWKVDDQPQHF. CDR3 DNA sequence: TGTGCCTGGAAGGTAGATGATCAGCCCCAGCATTTT.

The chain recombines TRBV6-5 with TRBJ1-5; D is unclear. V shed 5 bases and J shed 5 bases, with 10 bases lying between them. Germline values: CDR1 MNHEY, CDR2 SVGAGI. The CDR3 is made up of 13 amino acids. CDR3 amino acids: CASSPGWDQPQHF. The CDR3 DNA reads TGTGCCAGCAGTCCCGGGTGGGATCAGCCCCAGCATTTT.

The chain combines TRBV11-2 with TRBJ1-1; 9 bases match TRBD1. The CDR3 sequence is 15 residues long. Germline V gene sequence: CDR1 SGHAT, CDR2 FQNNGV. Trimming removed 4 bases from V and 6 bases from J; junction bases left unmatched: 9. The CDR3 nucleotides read TGTGCCAGCAGCTCCCTAGTACAGGGGGCGCCTGAAGCTTTCTTT. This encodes CASSSLVQGAPEAFF.

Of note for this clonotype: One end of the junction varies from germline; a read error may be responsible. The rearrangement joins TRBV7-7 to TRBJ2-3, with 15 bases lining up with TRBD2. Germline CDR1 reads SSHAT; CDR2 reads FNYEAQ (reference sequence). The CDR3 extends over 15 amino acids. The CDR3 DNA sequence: TGTGCCGGCAGCAGGACTAGCGGGGGGGCAGATACGCAGTATTTT. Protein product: CAGSRTSGGADTQYF. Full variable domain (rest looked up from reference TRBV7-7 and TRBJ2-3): GAGVSQSPRYKVTKRGQDVTLRCDPISSHATLYWYQQALGQGPEFLTYFNYEAQPDKSGLPSDRFSAERPEGSISTLTIQRTEQRDSAMYRCAGSRTSGGADTQYFGPGTRLTVL.

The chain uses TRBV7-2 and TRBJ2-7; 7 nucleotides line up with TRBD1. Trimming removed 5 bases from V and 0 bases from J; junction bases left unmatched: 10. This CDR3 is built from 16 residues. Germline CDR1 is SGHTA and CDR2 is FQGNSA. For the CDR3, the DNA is TGTGCCAGCAGCAGAAGACCGGGACAGAACTCCTACGAGCAGTACTTC. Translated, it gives CASSRRPGQNSYEQYF.

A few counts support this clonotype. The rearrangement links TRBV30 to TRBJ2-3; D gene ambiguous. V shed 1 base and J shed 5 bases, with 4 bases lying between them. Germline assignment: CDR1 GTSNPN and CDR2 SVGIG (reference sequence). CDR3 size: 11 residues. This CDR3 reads CAWSGGDTQYF. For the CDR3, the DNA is TGTGCCTGGAGTGGGGGAGATACGCAGTATTTT. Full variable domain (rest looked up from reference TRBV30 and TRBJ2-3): SQTIHQWPATLVQPVGSPLSLECTVEGTSNPNLYWYRQAAGRGLQLLFYSVGIGQISSEVPQNLSASRPQDRQFILSSKKLLLSDSGFYLCAWSGGDTQYFGPGTRLTVL.

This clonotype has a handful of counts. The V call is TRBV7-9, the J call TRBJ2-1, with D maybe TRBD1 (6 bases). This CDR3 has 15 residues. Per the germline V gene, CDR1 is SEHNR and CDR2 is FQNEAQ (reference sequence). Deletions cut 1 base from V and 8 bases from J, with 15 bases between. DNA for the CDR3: TGTGCCAGCAGCTTAGTCGAACAGGGTATCGATGAGCAGTTCTTC. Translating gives CASSLVEQGIDEQFF.

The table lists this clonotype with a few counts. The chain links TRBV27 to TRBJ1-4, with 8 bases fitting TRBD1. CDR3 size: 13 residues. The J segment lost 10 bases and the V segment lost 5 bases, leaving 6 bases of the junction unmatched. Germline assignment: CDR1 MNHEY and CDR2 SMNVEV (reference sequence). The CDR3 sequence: CASSTGGDRKLFF. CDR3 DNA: TGTGCCAGCAGTACAGGGGGGGATAGAAAACTGTTTTTT. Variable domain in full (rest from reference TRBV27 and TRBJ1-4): EAQVTQNPRYLITVTGKKLTVTCSQNMNHEYMSWYRQDPGLGLRQIYYSMNVEVTDKGDVPEGYKVSRKEKRNFPLILESPSPNQTSLYFCASSTGGDRKLFFGSGTQLSVL.

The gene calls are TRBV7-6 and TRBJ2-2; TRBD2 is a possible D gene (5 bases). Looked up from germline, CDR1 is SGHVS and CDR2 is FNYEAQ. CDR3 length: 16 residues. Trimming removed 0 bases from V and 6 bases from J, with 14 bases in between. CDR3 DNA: TGTGCCAGCAGCTTAGCGGCGATCCGGAGGCCCGGGGAGCTGTTTTTT. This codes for CASSLAAIRRPGELFF.

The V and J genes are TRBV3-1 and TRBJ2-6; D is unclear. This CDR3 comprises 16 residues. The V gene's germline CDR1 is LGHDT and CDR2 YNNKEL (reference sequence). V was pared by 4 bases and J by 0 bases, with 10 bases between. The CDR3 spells CASSREPISGANVLTF. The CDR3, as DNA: TGTGCCAGCAGCCGTGAGCCTATCTCTGGGGCCAACGTCCTGACTTTC.

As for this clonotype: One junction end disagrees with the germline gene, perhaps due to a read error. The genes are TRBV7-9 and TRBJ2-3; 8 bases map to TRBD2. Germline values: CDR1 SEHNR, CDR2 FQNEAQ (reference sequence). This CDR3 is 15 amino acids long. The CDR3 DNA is TGTGCCAGCAGCTCTACCACTAGCGGCACAGATATGCAGTATTTT. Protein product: CASSSTTSGTDMQYF.

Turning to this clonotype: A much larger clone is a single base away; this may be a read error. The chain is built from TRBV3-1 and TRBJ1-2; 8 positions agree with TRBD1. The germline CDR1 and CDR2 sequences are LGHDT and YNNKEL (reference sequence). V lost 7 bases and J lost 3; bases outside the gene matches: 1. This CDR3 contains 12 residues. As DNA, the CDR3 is TGTGCCAGCACGACAGGGGACTATGGCTACACCTTC. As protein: CASTTGDYGYTF. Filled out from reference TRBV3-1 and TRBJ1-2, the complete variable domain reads DTAVSQTPKYLVTQMGNDKSIKCEQNLGHDTMYWYKQDSKKFLKIMFSYNNKELIINETVPNRFSPKSPDKAHLNLHINSLELGDSAVYFCASTTGDYGYTFGSGTRLTVV.

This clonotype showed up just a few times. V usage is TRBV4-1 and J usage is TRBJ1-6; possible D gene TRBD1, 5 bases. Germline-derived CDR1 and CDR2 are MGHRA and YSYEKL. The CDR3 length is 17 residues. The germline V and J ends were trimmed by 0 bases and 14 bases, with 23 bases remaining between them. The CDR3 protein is CASSQDSVRGRGFTLHF. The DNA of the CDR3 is TGCGCCAGCAGCCAAGATAGCGTGAGGGGACGGGGTTTTACCCTCCACTTT.

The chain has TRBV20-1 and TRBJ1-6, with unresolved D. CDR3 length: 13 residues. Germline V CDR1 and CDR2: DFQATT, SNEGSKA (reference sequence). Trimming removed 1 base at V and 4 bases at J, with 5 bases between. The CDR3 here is CSARVRYNSPLHF. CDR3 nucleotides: TGCAGTGCTAGAGTTCGATATAATTCACCCCTCCACTTT.

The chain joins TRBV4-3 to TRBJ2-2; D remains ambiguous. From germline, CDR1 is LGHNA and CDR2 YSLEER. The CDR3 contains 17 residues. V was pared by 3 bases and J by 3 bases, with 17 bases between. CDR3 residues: CASSQGFSVRDTGELFF. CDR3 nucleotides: TGCGCCAGCAGCCAGGGATTCAGCGTAAGGGACACCGGGGAGCTGTTTTTT.

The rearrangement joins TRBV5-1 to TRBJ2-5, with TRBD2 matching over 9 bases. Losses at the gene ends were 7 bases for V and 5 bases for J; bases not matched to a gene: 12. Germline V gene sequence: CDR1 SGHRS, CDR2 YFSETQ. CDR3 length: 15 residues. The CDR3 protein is CASVSTGLASETQYF. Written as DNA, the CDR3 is TGCGCCAGCGTCTCGACCGGACTAGCGTCGGAGACCCAGTACTTC. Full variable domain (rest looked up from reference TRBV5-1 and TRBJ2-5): KAGVTQTPRYLIKTRGQQVTLSCSPISGHRSVSWYQQTPGQGLQFLFEYFSETQRNKGNFPGRFSGRQFSNSRSEMNVSTLELGDSALYLCASVSTGLASETQYFGPGTRLLVL.

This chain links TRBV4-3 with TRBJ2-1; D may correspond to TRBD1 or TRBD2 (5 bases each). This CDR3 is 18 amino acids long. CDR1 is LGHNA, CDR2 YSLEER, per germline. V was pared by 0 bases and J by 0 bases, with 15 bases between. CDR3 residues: CASSQDILGTTSYNEQFF. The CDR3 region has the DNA TGCGCCAGCAGCCAAGATATATTGGGGACCACCTCCTACAATGAGCAGTTCTTC.

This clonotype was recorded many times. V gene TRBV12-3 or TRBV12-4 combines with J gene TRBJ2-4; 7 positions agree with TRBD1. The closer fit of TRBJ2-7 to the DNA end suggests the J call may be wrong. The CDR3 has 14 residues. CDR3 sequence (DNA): TGTGCCAGCAGTCTTGCCGGGACAGTCTACGAGCAGTACTTC. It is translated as CASSLAGTVYEQYF.